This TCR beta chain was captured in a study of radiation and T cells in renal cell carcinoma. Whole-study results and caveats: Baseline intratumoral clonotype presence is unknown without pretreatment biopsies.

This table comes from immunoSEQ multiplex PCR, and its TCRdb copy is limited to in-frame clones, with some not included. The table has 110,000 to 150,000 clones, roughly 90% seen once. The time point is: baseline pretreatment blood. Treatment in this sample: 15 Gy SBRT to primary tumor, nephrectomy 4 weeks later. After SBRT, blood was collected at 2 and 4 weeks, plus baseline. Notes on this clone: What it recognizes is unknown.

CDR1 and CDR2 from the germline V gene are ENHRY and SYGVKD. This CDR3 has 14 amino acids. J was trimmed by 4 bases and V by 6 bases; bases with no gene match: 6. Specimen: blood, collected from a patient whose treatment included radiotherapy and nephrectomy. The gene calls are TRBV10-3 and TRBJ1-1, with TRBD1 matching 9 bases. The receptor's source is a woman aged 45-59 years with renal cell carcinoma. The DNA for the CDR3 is TGTGCCATCAGGGCCGGGACAGGGCCCACTGAAGCTTTCTTT. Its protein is CAIRAGTGPTEAFF.